Listed below are T cell receptor beta chains from one sample, sequenced in a study of blood T cell repertoires in COVID-19. Clones were read by immunoSEQ multiplex PCR, and TCRdb kept only the in-frame ones, dropping some. The sample lists a few hundred thousand clones; more than 85% were seen once. The sequenced material came from peripheral blood. The receptors were gathered from a person aged 18-30 years with COVID-19, enrolled during active disease. Both conserved end residues are part of each CDR3. A D gene is named only where the DNA matches it firmly. Not every row has a clone size; where given, it reads once, few, many or a size class.

d_call	clone_size	j_call	v_call	cdr3_aa	cdr3_nt
NA	NA	TRBJ1-4	TRBV12-3/TRBV12-4	CASKGHLTEKLFF	TGTGCCAGCAAGGGGCACCTCACTGAAAAACTGTTTTTT
TRBD1	NA	TRBJ1-2	TRBV29-1	CSARTGELRGYTF	TGCAGCGCTCGGACAGGGGAGCTACGTGGCTACACCTTC
NA	NA	TRBJ2-7	TRBV5-1	CASSLVWETGEQYF	TGCGCCAGCAGCTTGGTCTGGGAGACGGGCGAGCAGTACTTC
TRBD2	NA	TRBJ2-1	TRBV5-1	CASSLGGRAYNEQFF	TGCGCCAGCAGCTTGGGAGGGAGGGCCTACAATGAGCAGTTCTTC
NA	few	TRBJ2-5	TRBV7-9	CASSLVSQETQYF	TGTGCCAGCAGCTTAGTATCCCAAGAGACCCAGTACTTC
TRBD2	NA	TRBJ2-1	TRBV6-2/TRBV6-3	CASSYRTSGRGEQFF	TGTGCCAGCAGTTACAGGACTAGCGGGAGAGGTGAGCAGTTCTTC
TRBD2	NA	TRBJ2-6	TRBV6-6	CASSHSGLPDSGANVLTF	TGTGCCAGCAGTCATTCGGGACTACCAGACTCTGGGGCCAACGTCCTGACTTTC
TRBD2	NA	TRBJ2-1	TRBV6-2/TRBV6-3	CASSPSGRASNEQFF	TGTGCCAGCAGTCCGAGCGGGAGGGCCAGTAATGAGCAGTTCTTC
TRBD1	NA	TRBJ1-4	TRBV7-9	CASSPGQGIEKLFF	TGTGCCAGCAGCCCGGGACAGGGGATTGAAAAACTGTTTTTT
NA	NA	TRBJ2-5	TRBV24-1	CATSKGEETQYF	TGTGCCACCAGCAAGGGGGAAGAGACCCAGTACTTC
NA	NA	TRBJ1-2	TRBV28	CASSFSRDYGYTF	TGTGCCAGCAGTTTCTCCAGGGACTATGGCTACACCTTC
TRBD2	NA	TRBJ2-1	TRBV20-1	CSASPSGRAAMVHNEQFF	TGCAGTGCTAGTCCTAGCGGGAGGGCCGCGATGGTCCACAATGAGCAGTTCTTC
NA	NA	TRBJ1-6	TRBV6-5	CASSPRQFSPLHF	TGTGCCAGCAGTCCCCGACAGTTTTCACCCCTCCACTTT
TRBD2	NA	TRBJ2-5	TRBV10-3	CASRGGGETQYF	TGTGCCAGCCGGGGGGGAGGCGAGACCCAGTACTTC